This T cell receptor beta chain was identified during a study of T-cell reconstitution after alpha-beta-depleted transplantation in children. Study-level points and caveats: Several hundred expanded graft clones reportedly gave rise to the alpha-beta T cells present about two months after transplant. Most T-cell counts and diversity one year after the transplant came from T cells that were newly produced.

About this clonotype itself: Antigen: not known.

Germline CDR1 and CDR2: SGHNT and YYREEE (reference sequence). Losses at the gene ends were 6 bases for V and 3 bases for J; bases not matched to a gene: 16. This CDR3 is 19 amino acids long. Unique molecular identifiers were used in preparing the TCRbeta library. TCRdb called the PCR reads again in MiXCR, with one record for every CDR3 protein. The table lists about 900,000 distinct CDR3 sequences, less than 30% of them singletons, with roughly 30% in the top ten. The source material was PBMCs, mostly from graft donor cells, sampled 360 days after TCRalphabeta/CD19-depleted stem cell transplant. The chain carries TRBV5-4 and TRBJ2-1; 12 bases match TRBD2. This clonotype originated in a boy under three years old who had a stem cell transplant for SCID, so the T cells may come from the graft donor. The CDR3 sequence: CASTYQWASGGVGYNEQFF. The CDR3 DNA reads TGTGCCAGCACCTATCAATGGGCTAGCGGGGGGGTAGGCTACAATGAGCAGTTCTTC.